What follows are 29 T cell receptor beta chains derived from one specimen sequenced in a study of metastatic and nonmetastatic thyroid tumors. Treatment of any kind had been given to no patient before thyroid surgery. TCRdb redid the clone calls on the PCR reads using MiXCR. Of 9,000 to 13,000 clones in the sample, roughly 30% are singletons; the top ten hold roughly a sixth. Sequenced sample: tumor tissue. Receptors were obtained from a female donor with papillary thyroid cancer or a benign thyroid nodule (not recorded which). Some clones in this sample may be carry-over from other donors' samples.

This clone turned up a few times. A much larger clone differs by one base, so this may be a read error. The chain employs TRBV6-1 and TRBJ1-5; a possible D gene is TRBD1 (5 bases). The CDR3 runs 13 residues. CDR1 is MNHNS and CDR2 is SASEGT in the germline V gene. Between the trimmed V and J ends, which lost 2 bases and 5 bases, there was a span of 7 bases. The CDR3 sequence is CASSEFRDQPQHF. In nucleotides, the CDR3 is TGTGCCAGCAGTGAATTCAGGGATCAGCCCCAGCATTTT.

There are a few counts of this clone. This sequence joins TRBV6-1 and TRBJ2-7; 8 nucleotides align to TRBD2. Per germline, CDR1 MNHNS and CDR2 SASEGT. Trimming took 5 bases from V and 3 from J; bases not matched to a gene: 12. The CDR3 has 16 amino acids. The CDR3 bases are TGTGCCAGCAGTAAGACCCCTCCGGGGGGGAACTACGAGCAGTACTTC. Protein product: CASSKTPPGGNYEQYF.

The V and J genes are TRBV30 and TRBJ2-7; TRBD1 agrees at 12 bases. The CDR3 spans 14 residues. The V gene end was trimmed by 5 bases and the J gene end by 4 bases; junction bases not matched to a gene: 6. Per germline, CDR1 GTSNPN and CDR2 SVGIG (reference sequence). The CDR3 DNA reads TGTGCCTGGGAGGGGACAGGGGGCATGTACGAGCAGTACTTC. It specifies CAWEGTGGMYEQYF.

This clone appeared many times. This chain links TRBV20-1 with TRBJ2-5; possibly TRBD2 for D (5 bases). Germline CDR1 and CDR2: DFQATT and SNEGSKA (reference sequence). Trimming left V 4 bases short and J 4 bases short, with 16 bases between. This CDR3 has 14 amino acids. DNA of the CDR3: TGCAGTGCTAACGGGGTCTATAACCGAGAGACCCAGTACTTC. Its translation is CSANGVYNRETQYF.

The chain couples TRBV20-1 to TRBJ2-3, with a tentative D call TRBD1 (5 bases). CDR3 length: 14 residues. V shed 5 bases and J shed 8 bases, with 20 bases lying between them. The germline CDR1 and CDR2 sequences are DFQATT and SNEGSKA (reference sequence). Here the CDR3 reads CSAFQGILGLTQYF. The CDR3 coding sequence is TGCAGTGCTTTCCAGGGTATCTTAGGGCTTACGCAGTATTTT.

The V and J genes are TRBV7-9 and TRBJ1-2, with no clear D. Germline CDR1 SEHNR, CDR2 FQNEAQ (reference sequence). Trimming shortened V by 2 bases and J by 0 bases, and 4 bases separated the two germline ends. The CDR3 loop spans 13 amino acids. CDR3 sequence (DNA): TGTGCCAGCAGCTTAACCACTAACTATGGCTACACCTTC. The encoded protein is CASSLTTNYGYTF.

V and J are TRBV20-1 and TRBJ2-5; D is unresolved. The V end was cut by 0 bases, the J end by 5 bases, with 16 bases between. Per germline, CDR1 DFQATT and CDR2 SNEGSKA (reference sequence). The CDR3 is 15 amino acids. CDR3 protein: CSARDQRALKETQYF. The CDR3 bases are TGCAGTGCTAGAGACCAACGAGCGTTGAAGGAGACCCAGTACTTC.

This clone has just a few counts. The chain carries TRBV6-1 and TRBJ1-2; maybe TRBD1 (5 bases). Germline CDR1 MNHNS, CDR2 SASEGT. The V gene lost 4 bases and the J gene lost 5 bases, with 17 bases spanning the gap. This CDR3 spans 15 amino acids. The CDR3 region is CASSGGTGSAYGYTF. In nucleotides, the CDR3 is TGTGCCAGCAGTGGGGGGACGGGCAGTGCTTATGGCTACACCTTC.

V and J are TRBV6-4 and TRBJ1-5; the D is unclear. Between the trimmed V and J ends, which lost 3 bases and 12 bases, there was a span of 18 bases. The CDR3 runs 14 residues. Germline CDR1 and CDR2: MRHNA and SNTAGT. The DNA of the CDR3 is TGTGCCAGCAGTGAACGAGGACGGAATCGTTTCCAGCATTTT. Amino acid sequence: CASSERGRNRFQHF.

V gene TRBV6-1 combines with J gene TRBJ1-6; TRBD1 might be the D (5 bases). Between the trimmed V and J ends, which lost 7 bases and 7 bases, there was a span of 11 bases. CDR3 size: 13 residues. Germline V gives CDR1 MNHNS, CDR2 SASEGT. This CDR3 reads CASTGDGNSPLHF. The CDR3 nucleotides read TGTGCCAGCACCGGGGACGGGAATTCACCCCTCCACTTT.

This clone was seen only a few times. The chain has TRBV27 and TRBJ1-2, with D possibly TRBD1 on 6 matching bases. CDR1 and CDR2 from the germline V gene are MNHEY and SMNVEV (reference sequence). This CDR3 is 17 amino acids long. Trimming took 0 bases from V and 0 from J, leaving 14 bases between them. The CDR3 loop is CASSLSKGHRANYGYTF. In DNA form, the CDR3 reads TGTGCCAGCAGTTTATCGAAGGGACACCGTGCTAACTATGGCTACACCTTC.

This clone was seen only a few times. The rearrangement uses TRBV28 and TRBJ2-2, with D perhaps being TRBD1 or TRBD2 (5 bases each). Trimming removed 7 bases at V and 4 bases at J, with 19 bases between. This CDR3 contains 16 residues. CDR1 is MDHEN, CDR2 SYDVKM, per germline. CDR3 region: CASTPLRGAGTGELFF. DNA of the CDR3: TGTGCCAGCACCCCGCTGAGGGGCGCGGGCACCGGGGAGCTGTTTTTT.

The V gene is TRBV20-1, the J gene TRBJ2-5, with 8 bases aligning to TRBD2. Germline V gene data show CDR1 as DFQATT and CDR2 as SNEGSKA (reference sequence). Trimming at V came to 5 bases and at J to 4 bases, leaving 9 bases not matched to a gene. This CDR3 contains 14 residues. The DNA of the CDR3 is TGCAGTGCTTCAGTAGCGGGAATGGCAGAGACCCAGTACTTC. Its translation: CSASVAGMAETQYF.

The chain links TRBV6-1 to TRBJ1-4, with unresolved D. CDR1 and CDR2 (germline): MNHNS, SASEGT. The CDR3 has 15 residues. V was pared by 7 bases and J by 0 bases, with 12 bases between. CDR3 nucleotides: TGTGCCAGCAAGGGCAGCCATGCAACTAATGAAAAACTGTTTTTT. This codes for CASKGSHATNEKLFF.

This clone has just a few counts. The chain joins TRBV29-1 to TRBJ1-2; possible D gene TRBD1, 5 bases. The CDR3 totals 13 residues. V was cut by 6 bases and J by 5 bases, with 16 bases left in between. CDR1 and CDR2 (germline): SQVTM, ANQGSEA. The CDR3 DNA follows: TGCAGCGTGCGGACAAGGGGCATTTATGGCTACACCTTC. Residues: CSVRTRGIYGYTF.

This clone is deemed medium-sized. CDR3 region: CSARNNLMNTEAFF. For the CDR3, the DNA is TGCAGTGCCCGAAACAATCTTATGAACACTGAAGCTTTCTTT. The chain uses TRBV20-1 and TRBJ1-1; D unclear. Germline V gene sequence: CDR1 DFQATT, CDR2 SNEGSKA (reference sequence). V was cut by 6 bases and J by 0 bases, with 14 bases left in between. CDR3 length: 14 residues.

This clone appeared many times. CDR3 nucleotides: TGTGCCAGCAGCCAAGATACAGGGAGAGATACGCAGTATTTT. This encodes CASSQDTGRDTQYF. The chain combines TRBV7-8 with TRBJ2-3, with D possibly TRBD1 on 6 matching bases. The germline V gene encodes CDR1 SGHVS and CDR2 FQNEAQ. The CDR3 has 14 residues. The V end lost 5 bases, the J end lost 5 bases, and 14 bases lay between the germline ends.

This clone was detected only a few times. The rearrangement uses TRBV12-3 or TRBV12-4 and TRBJ1-4; D is unresolved. V was pared by 7 bases and J by 5 bases, with 14 bases between. This CDR3 has 14 residues. The CDR3: CASTSGGSNEKLFF. CDR3 nucleotide sequence: TGTGCCAGCACCTCGGGAGGGTCAAATGAAAAACTGTTTTTT.

This clone is medium-sized in the sample. The rearrangement joins TRBV20-1 to TRBJ2-1; the match to TRBD2 covers 9 bases. The germline gives CDR1 DFQATT, CDR2 SNEGSKA (reference sequence). V dropped 4 bases and J dropped 7; count of bases not matched to a gene: 11. The CDR3 extends over 15 amino acids. CDR3 in DNA: TGCAGTGCTAAAATACCGGCGGGGGGGCGGAATGAGCAGTTCTTC. It translates to CSAKIPAGGRNEQFF.

This clone was recorded a few times. A much larger clone is a single base away; this may be a read error. Other DNA variants within this sample encode the same CDR3. This chain joins TRBV3-1 and TRBJ1-3, with unresolved D. Trimming removed 2 bases from V and 7 bases from J, with 6 bases in between. The CDR3 runs 12 residues. CDR1 is LGHDT and CDR2 is YNNKEL in the germline V gene (reference sequence). The CDR3 protein is CASSQNGNTIYF. As DNA, the CDR3 is TGTGCCAGCAGCCAAAACGGGAACACCATATATTTT.

The V call is TRBV6-1, the J call TRBJ2-7; 7 nucleotides line up with TRBD2. The CDR3 loop spans 15 amino acids. The germline gives CDR1 MNHNS, CDR2 SASEGT. V shed 5 bases and J 6 bases; nucleotides not matched to a gene: 13. CDR3 nucleotide sequence: TGTGCCAGCAGTCCTACCAGTGGACTAGTGGGCGAGCAGTACTTC. This encodes CASSPTSGLVGEQYF.

This clone showed up just a few times. The V and J genes are TRBV6-1 and TRBJ2-2; D is undetermined. Germline CDR1 is MNHNS and CDR2 is SASEGT. This CDR3 region has 13 residues. V was pared by 2 bases and J by 6 bases, with 7 bases between. The CDR3, as DNA: TGTGCCAGCAGTGAAATAGGACCCGGGGAGCTGTTTTTT. Encoded protein: CASSEIGPGELFF.

This clone is medium-sized. The V call is TRBV11-3, the J call TRBJ2-1; D is undetermined. Germline V gives CDR1 SGHNT, CDR2 YENEEA. The CDR3 contains 13 residues. Between the trimmed V and J ends, which lost 0 bases and 9 bases, there was a span of 9 bases. The CDR3 DNA is TGTGCCAGCAGCTTAGAATCATCTGGTGAGCAGTTCTTC. This sequence encodes CASSLESSGEQFF.

This clone was picked up a small number of times. The CDR3 DNA is TGCGCCAGCAGCTTGGGGTCAGGGATCACAGATACGCAGTATTTT. Protein product: CASSLGSGITDTQYF. The chain recombines TRBV5-1 with TRBJ2-3, with a possible D match to TRBD1 (5 bases). Germline V gene data show CDR1 as SGHRS and CDR2 as YFSETQ. There are 15 residues in the CDR3. The germline V and J ends were trimmed by 0 bases and 2 bases, with 10 bases remaining between them.

This sequence joins TRBV16 and TRBJ2-6; D possibly corresponds to TRBD1 (6 bases). Trimming stripped 0 bases from V and 3 bases from J, with 12 bases between. The CDR3 consists of 17 residues. Germline loops: CDR1 KGHSY, CDR2 FQNENV. The CDR3 region has the DNA TGTGCCAGCAGCCAATCGAGCAGGGGTCTTGGGGCCAACGTCCTGACTTTC. Its translation is CASSQSSRGLGANVLTF. The variable domain in full, completed from reference TRBV16 and TRBJ2-6, reads GEEVAQTPKHLVRGEGQKAKLYCAPIKGHSYVFWYQQVLKNEFKFLISFQNENVFDETGMPKERFSAKCLPNSPCSLEIQATKLEDSAVYFCASSQSSRGLGANVLTFGAGSRLTVL.

This clone was recorded a few times. The CDR3 region has the DNA TGTGCCAGCAGTGAACTGGGTGGCGACACTGAAGCTTTCTTT. The encoded protein is CASSELGGDTEAFF. This sequence joins TRBV6-1 and TRBJ1-1; the D is unclear. The germline CDR1 and CDR2 sequences are MNHNS and SASEGT. There are 14 residues in the CDR3. V lost 2 bases and J 3 bases, leaving 10 bases between the germline ends.

This clone qualifies as medium-sized. The V call is TRBV6-1, the J call TRBJ2-7; a possible D gene is TRBD1 (6 bases). V shed 6 bases and J shed 4 bases, with 10 bases lying between them. Germline assignment: CDR1 MNHNS and CDR2 SASEGT. CDR3 length: 12 residues. CDR3 region: CASRKDSYEQYF. In DNA, the CDR3 is TGTGCCAGCAGGAAGGACAGTTACGAGCAGTACTTC.

This clone was detected only a few times. J is TRBJ1-5 and V is TRBV27, with 7 positions matching TRBD1. The CDR3 totals 12 residues. The J segment lost 7 bases and the V segment lost 7 bases, leaving 4 bases of the junction unmatched. The germline CDR1 and CDR2 sequences are MNHEY and SMNVEV (reference sequence). The DNA for the CDR3 is TGTGCCAGCATCCAGGGGGGGCAGCCCCAGCATTTT. Amino acid sequence: CASIQGGQPQHF.

V and J are TRBV11-3 and TRBJ2-1; no clear D gene. The CDR3 has 13 residues. V dropped 1 base and J dropped 4 bases, with 5 bases sitting between them. Per the germline V gene, CDR1 is SGHNT and CDR2 is YENEEA. The CDR3 coding sequence is TGTGCCAGCAGCTTAGGGAATTACAATGAGCAGTTCTTC. Residues: CASSLGNYNEQFF.